The clone carrying this T cell receptor beta chain has a handful of counts. Its target is not known. This record belongs to a study of post-analysis software for immune sequencing data. Overall study results and limits: About five TRBV segments, including TRBV5-6, TRBV5-1 and TRBV20-1, were more frequent in patients than controls. Controls showed significantly higher normalized Chao1 diversity than did multiple sclerosis patients.

Prepared libraries of TCR beta cDNA carried unique molecular identifiers. TCRdb passed the PCR reads through MiXCR, listing each CDR3 protein once. This sample carries hundreds of thousands of distinct CDR3 sequences, roughly 38% of them seen once, and the ten largest clones take around 15%. Germline assignment: CDR1 MNHEY and CDR2 SMNVEV (reference sequence). V was shortened by 3 bases and J by 4 bases, with 12 bases between the two germline ends. The CDR3 has 14 residues. Sequenced material: blood. The chain links TRBV27 to TRBJ1-2; D gene ambiguous. This TCR was recovered from a girl aged 10-17 years with multiple sclerosis. In nucleotides, the CDR3 is TGTGCCAGCAGTTTCGGAGCGGGGATCTATGGCTACACCTTC. It translates to CASSFGAGIYGYTF.